This T cell receptor (beta chain) was captured in a study of cytomegalovirus exposure and HLA in healthy donors. Points from the study as a whole: Reportedly, fewer N-insertions than the approximately 690-donor mean appeared in an Asian-associated ancestry cluster in a later analysis. Associated with HLA alleles at 0.05 false discovery rate in a later analysis were some 18,000 TCR beta sequences.

Of note for this clone: Its matching antigen is unknown.

60 Vbeta and 13 Jbeta primers were used in PCR. Produced via immunoSEQ multiplex PCR; TCRdb's table is partial and in-frame only. The data show 120,000 or so clones, 15% to 20% seen once. The CDR3 extends over 14 amino acids. Germline CDR1 reads MNHEY; CDR2 reads SMNVEV (reference sequence). V dropped 2 bases and J dropped 9 bases, with 11 bases sitting between them. The sample consisted of PBMCs. This TCR came from a female donor in good health and CMV-seropositive. J is TRBJ1-6 and V is TRBV27, with unresolved D. Here the CDR3 DNA reads TGTGCCAGCAGTTTAATGGGAGCTAGTTCACCCCTCCACTTT. Amino acid sequence: CASSLMGASSPLHF.